These T cell receptor beta chains were read from a single sample in a study of shared clonotypes between healthy human individuals. Using immunoSEQ multiplex PCR, the repertoire was profiled, and TCRdb retains in-frame clones only, with some absent. The profile shows roughly 1,500,000 clones, 97% to 99% of them singletons. Sequencing used naive CD4+ T cells sorted from blood. All receptors come from a man between 25 and 39 years old in good health. Both conserved end residues are part of each CDR3. A D gene is named only where the DNA matches it firmly. Clone size is shown for a subset of rows, as once, few, many or a class of expanded clone.

J: TRBJ2-3; V: TRBV2; size: NA; D: NA; DNA: TGTGCCAGCATACCGGATCTAGGCCCCTCCGATACGCAGTATTTT; CDR3: CASIPDLGPSDTQYF
J: TRBJ2-1; V: TRBV6-5; size: NA; D: NA; DNA: TGTGCCAGCAGTTACCACAACGAGCAGTTCTTC; CDR3: CASSYHNEQFF
J: TRBJ2-3; V: TRBV5-1; size: NA; D: TRBD2; DNA: TGCGCCAGCAGCCCGAACCCAGCGGGAGCGGGCACAGATACGCAGTATTTT; CDR3: CASSPNPAGAGTDTQYF
J: TRBJ2-3; V: TRBV5-1; size: NA; D: NA; DNA: TGCGCCAGCAGCACCTCAGGACTAACGGGGGCCCGCACAGATACGCAGTATTTT; CDR3: CASSTSGLTGARTDTQYF
J: TRBJ2-7; V: TRBV11-3; size: NA; D: NA; DNA: TGTGCCAGCAGCTTAGGCAGGGGAACCTACGAGCAGTACTTC; CDR3: CASSLGRGTYEQYF
J: TRBJ2-7; V: TRBV9; size: NA; D: TRBD1; DNA: TGTGCCAGCAGCGTAGGCCCCGGGACAGACTACGAGCAGTACTTC; CDR3: CASSVGPGTDYEQYF
J: TRBJ2-1; V: TRBV7-9; size: NA; D: TRBD2; DNA: TGTGCCAGCAGCTTCGCCAGGCTAGCGGGTTACAATGAGCAGTTCTTC; CDR3: CASSFARLAGYNEQFF
J: TRBJ1-5; V: TRBV28; size: NA; D: NA; DNA: TGTGCCAGCAGCCGTAGGAACGGACGGCCCCAGCATTTT; CDR3: CASSRRNGRPQHF
J: TRBJ2-1; V: TRBV6-4; size: NA; D: TRBD2; DNA: TGTGCCAGCAGCTTAAGCGGGAGAAGGAATGATGAGCAGTTCTTC; CDR3: CASSLSGRRNDEQFF
J: TRBJ1-5; V: TRBV19; size: NA; D: TRBD1; DNA: TGTGCCAGTAGTCGACCGGGACAGGGTCGTCAGCCCCAGCATTTT; CDR3: CASSRPGQGRQPQHF
J: TRBJ1-1; V: TRBV10-3; size: once; D: NA; DNA: TGTGCCACCTCATCGGTCACTGAAGCTTTCTTT; CDR3: CATSSVTEAFF
J: TRBJ2-5; V: TRBV5-4; size: NA; D: TRBD1; DNA: TGTGCCAGCAGCAACCCGGGACAGGGATTAGGGGGTTTCCAAGAGACCCAGTACTTC; CDR3: CASSNPGQGLGGFQETQYF
J: TRBJ2-6; V: TRBV2; size: NA; D: NA; DNA: TGTGCCAGCAGTGTTTCAGGATGGGCCAACGTCCTGACTTTC; CDR3: CASSVSGWANVLTF
J: TRBJ2-1; V: TRBV19; size: NA; D: NA; DNA: TGTGCCAGTAGTATCGGCCCGAGCTCCTACAATGAGCAGTTCTTC; CDR3: CASSIGPSSYNEQFF
J: TRBJ2-7; V: TRBV5-1; size: NA; D: TRBD1; DNA: TGCGCCAGGGGACAGGAGGGGGTCCGCGAGCAGTACTTC; CDR3: CARGQEGVREQYF
J: TRBJ2-5; V: TRBV5-6; size: NA; D: NA; DNA: TGTGCCAGCAGCGTACAGAGGTTCCAAGAGACCCAGTACTTC; CDR3: CASSVQRFQETQYF
J: TRBJ1-1; V: TRBV14; size: NA; D: NA; DNA: TGTGCCAGCAGGTGGGGGGAAAACACTGAAGCTTTCTTT; CDR3: CASRWGENTEAFF
J: TRBJ2-1; V: TRBV7-2; size: NA; D: TRBD2; DNA: TGTGCCAGCAGCTTAATAGCGGGAGCGGGGCATGAGCAGTTCTTC; CDR3: CASSLIAGAGHEQFF
J: TRBJ2-1; V: TRBV5-6; size: once; D: TRBD2; DNA: TGTGCCAGCAGCCCGGGGAGGGGTGAGCAGTTCTTC; CDR3: CASSPGRGEQFF
J: TRBJ2-5; V: TRBV5-4; size: NA; D: NA; DNA: TGTGCCAGCAGCAGGGAAGAGACCCAGTACTTC; CDR3: CASSREETQYF
J: TRBJ1-1; V: TRBV5-6; size: NA; D: NA; DNA: TGTGCCAGCAGCTTGCTAAGTCCAGACATGAACACTGAAGCTTTCTTT; CDR3: CASSLLSPDMNTEAFF
J: TRBJ2-3; V: TRBV7-9; size: NA; D: TRBD2; DNA: TGTGCCAGCAGCTTTATGGGACTAGCGGCTTTAGGCGCAGATACGCAGTATTTT; CDR3: CASSFMGLAALGADTQYF
J: TRBJ2-7; V: TRBV7-6; size: NA; D: NA; DNA: TGTGCCAGCAGCCCTGGACCCGGGACCTCCTACGAGCAGTACTTC; CDR3: CASSPGPGTSYEQYF
J: TRBJ2-1; V: TRBV4-3; size: NA; D: TRBD2; DNA: TGCGCCAGCAGCCAAGACCCCTGGACTAGCGGCTACAATGAGCAGTTCTTC; CDR3: CASSQDPWTSGYNEQFF
J: TRBJ2-7; V: TRBV18; size: NA; D: NA; DNA: TGTGCCAGCTCACCACCGGGGAGAACCTACGAGCAGTACTTC; CDR3: CASSPPGRTYEQYF
J: TRBJ2-5; V: TRBV11-1; size: NA; D: NA; DNA: TGTGCCAGCAGCCCATGGAGGTCCAACCACCAAGAGACCCAGTACTTC; CDR3: CASSPWRSNHQETQYF
J: TRBJ2-3; V: TRBV7-6; size: NA; D: TRBD1; DNA: TGTGCCAGCAGCCTGGACAGGGGAGCAGATACGCAGTATTTT; CDR3: CASSLDRGADTQYF
J: TRBJ2-6; V: TRBV5-1; size: once; D: NA; DNA: TGCGCCAGCAGCAATAAACCAGGGCTTGGCTCTGGGGCCAACGTCCTGACTTTC; CDR3: CASSNKPGLGSGANVLTF
J: TRBJ2-1; V: TRBV19; size: NA; D: NA; DNA: TGTGCCAGTAGGGGACTTTTCAGGAACAATGAGCAGTTCTTC; CDR3: CASRGLFRNNEQFF
J: TRBJ1-5; V: TRBV7-9; size: NA; D: NA; DNA: TGTGCCAGCAGCACTGACAGGTCCTTCAGCAATCAGCCCCAGCATTTT; CDR3: CASSTDRSFSNQPQHF
J: TRBJ1-1; V: TRBV11-2; size: NA; D: NA; DNA: TGTGCCAGCAGCTTGGTTAGGACAGCCACTGAAGCTTTCTTT; CDR3: CASSLVRTATEAFF
J: TRBJ2-5; V: TRBV28; size: NA; D: TRBD2; DNA: TGTGCCAGCAGTGGCCGGATGGGGGGGTACCAAGAGACCCAGTACTTC; CDR3: CASSGRMGGYQETQYF
J: TRBJ1-1; V: TRBV27; size: once; D: NA; DNA: TGTGCCAGCAGTACCACAGTGAACACTGAAGCTTTCTTT; CDR3: CASSTTVNTEAFF
J: TRBJ2-1; V: TRBV27; size: NA; D: TRBD2; DNA: TGTGCCAGCAGTTTAGGGCGGGAGTTCCGAACCTGGTTCTTC; CDR3: CASSLGREFRTWFF
J: TRBJ1-1; V: TRBV9; size: NA; D: NA; DNA: TGTGCCAGCAGCGCCCAAGTTCGGGTTGAGAACACTGAAGCTTTCTTT; CDR3: CASSAQVRVENTEAFF
J: TRBJ2-7; V: TRBV5-1; size: NA; D: NA; DNA: TGCGCCAGCAGCTTGGGGGCGGGTGCAGGGGACTTC; CDR3: CASSLGAGAGDF
J: TRBJ2-7; V: TRBV7-2; size: NA; D: NA; DNA: TGTGCCAGCAGCTTATTAGGGAACTCCTACGAGCAGTACTTC; CDR3: CASSLLGNSYEQYF
J: TRBJ2-2; V: TRBV15; size: NA; D: NA; DNA: TGTGCCACCAGCAAGAGTTGGGAGGCCGGGGAGCTGTTTTTT; CDR3: CATSKSWEAGELFF
J: TRBJ1-4; V: TRBV5-1; size: NA; D: TRBD1; DNA: TGCGCCAGCAGCCAGACAGGGGGAAATGAAAAACTGTTTTTT; CDR3: CASSQTGGNEKLFF